A selection of T cell receptor beta chains follows, all from one sample in a study of CD8 T cells in Susac syndrome. TCRdb processed the immunoSEQ multiplex PCR reads anew with MiXCR; each CDR3 protein has one entry. The sample consists of 150,000 to 180,000 distinct CDR3 sequences, 95% to 96% of them appearing once. Sequenced: CD8+ T cells from PBMCs. These receptors all stem from a human donor with multiple sclerosis. Each CDR3 is given with its conserved first and last residue. The D gene is left open where the match is weak. Clone size is stated in some rows and not others, as once, few, many or a class when expanded.

>TRBJ2-4|.|TRBV7-2|.
TGTGCCAGCAGCCCCCCGGACGAAGGCATTCAGTACTTC
CASSPPDEGIQYF
>TRBJ2-5|.|TRBV13|TRBD1
TGTGCCAGCAGCTCCCTTGGGACAGATAAAGAGACCCAGTACTTC
CASSSLGTDKETQYF
>TRBJ1-5|.|TRBV12-3/TRBV12-4|.
TGTGCCAGCAGAAGGGACGGAAACAGCAATCAGCCCCAGCATTTT
CASRRDGNSNQPQHF
>TRBJ2-1|.|TRBV20-1|TRBD2
TGCAGTGCTAGAGATAGCGGGAAGTCGGGGAATGAGCAGTTCTTC
CSARDSGKSGNEQFF
>TRBJ1-2|.|TRBV27|.
TGTGCCAGCAGCGCTTTGGGAGGGGTCGCGGACGGCTACACCTTC
CASSALGGVADGYTF
>TRBJ1-2|.|TRBV11-3|.
TGTGCCAGCAGCTTCACAGCTCAAGATGGCTACACCTTC
CASSFTAQDGYTF
>TRBJ2-7|.|TRBV5-1|.
TGCGCCAGCAGCTTACCGGGACACCCGTCCTACGAGCAGTACTTC
CASSLPGHPSYEQYF
>TRBJ1-6|.|TRBV6-2/TRBV6-3|TRBD1
TGTGCCAGCAGTTACCCCGGGGACAGGCTTTGGTCACCCCTCCACTTT
CASSYPGDRLWSPLHF
>TRBJ2-6|.|TRBV29-1|.
TGCAGCGTGCAGGAGGGCTCTGGGGCCAACGTCCTGACTTTC
CSVQEGSGANVLTF
>TRBJ1-1|.|TRBV29-1|TRBD1
TGCAGCATTGACAGGGAGAGAGGCACTGAAGCTTTCTTT
CSIDRERGTEAFF
>TRBJ2-1|.|TRBV23-1|TRBD1
TGCGCCAGCAGTCGTCCCGGGACAGGGAATGAGCAGTTCTTC
CASSRPGTGNEQFF
>TRBJ2-4|.|TRBV12-3/TRBV12-4|TRBD2
TGTGCCAGCAGTTTAGGGACTAGCGGGGGGCTAGCCAAAAACATTCAGTACTTC
CASSLGTSGGLAKNIQYF
>TRBJ2-7|.|TRBV27|TRBD2
TGTGCCAGCAGTTTAGTACTAGCGGGGGGTACCTACGAGCAGTACTTC
CASSLVLAGGTYEQYF
>TRBJ1-4|.|TRBV29-1|TRBD1
TGCAGCGTTGAAGAAGGGGGCAGTAATGAAAAACTGTTTTTT
CSVEEGGSNEKLFF
>TRBJ2-4|.|TRBV30|.
TGTGCCTGGAGTGTGTATCCCGGGGGCAACATTCAGTACTTC
CAWSVYPGGNIQYF
>TRBJ2-7|.|TRBV5-6|.
TGTGCCAGCAGCTTGGCCGGCGCGGAAACCTACGAGCAGTACTTC
CASSLAGAETYEQYF
>TRBJ1-1|.|TRBV5-1|.
TGCGCCAGCAGCTCCGAGTTGAACACTGAAGCTTTCTTT
CASSSELNTEAFF
>TRBJ2-1|.|TRBV12-3/TRBV12-4|.
TGTGCCAGCAGTTTAGCGGGGGGCCGACGCTTGGGCTCCTACAATGAGCAGTTCTTC
CASSLAGGRRLGSYNEQFF
>TRBJ2-3|once|TRBV24-1|.
TGTGCCACCAGTGGAGGAGAGGCAGATACGCAGTATTTT
CATSGGEADTQYF
>TRBJ2-2|.|TRBV2|.
TGTGCCAGCGTCGGGGGCGGACTGAGAAACACCGGGGAGCTGTTTTTT
CASVGGGLRNTGELFF
>TRBJ1-6|.|TRBV20-1|.
TGCAGTGCTAGAGATCGTCTGGCAGGGGTAGGTAATTCACCCCTCCACTTT
CSARDRLAGVGNSPLHF
>TRBJ1-1|.|TRBV20-1|.
TGCAGTGCTAGTGAGGGCGTTAGGGTGAACACTGAAGCTTTCTTT
CSASEGVRVNTEAFF
>TRBJ2-3|.|TRBV20-1|.
TGCAGTGCTGCCCCCAATACGCAGTATTTT
CSAAPNTQYF
>TRBJ2-2|once|TRBV6-2/TRBV6-3|.
TGTGCCAGCAGTTTCGGCGCTGAGCTGTTTTTT
CASSFGAELFF
>TRBJ2-1|.|TRBV2|.
TGTGCCAGCAGCGCCGACCTAGTTAGGCAGTTCTTC
CASSADLVRQFF
>TRBJ1-1|.|TRBV12-3/TRBV12-4|TRBD1
TGTGCCAGCAGTCAGGGACAGGGGAGCACTGAAGCTTTCTTT
CASSQGQGSTEAFF
>TRBJ1-1|once|TRBV12-3/TRBV12-4|.
TGTGCCAGCAGTTCCTCGGACAAGAACACTGAAGCTTTCTTT
CASSSSDKNTEAFF
>TRBJ2-5|.|TRBV10-3|.
TGTGCCATCAGTGAGGGGGGCCTACAAGAGACCCAGTACTTC
CAISEGGLQETQYF
>TRBJ2-5|.|TRBV30|TRBD2
TGTGCCTGGAGTCCTTTGGGGGGGGGACAAGAGACCCAGTACTTC
CAWSPLGGGQETQYF
>TRBJ2-7|.|TRBV20-1|TRBD2
TGCAGTGCTAGCCGGACTAGCGATTTCCCCTACGAGCAGTACTTC
CSASRTSDFPYEQYF